The TCR beta chain described here comes from a study of shared clonotypes between healthy human individuals. Overall study findings and caveats: Blood alone was sampled, and tissue repertoires likely differ.

Concerning this clone: The target antigen is unknown. Within the sample, other DNA sequences also encode this same CDR3.

Naive CD8 cells, CD45RO-negative and positively selected for CCR7, excluded terminally differentiated effector memory CD45RA+ cells. The assay was immunoSEQ multiplex PCR, and TCRdb's table has in-frame clones only and misses some. The sample has around 1.9 million clones; around 93% are singletons. This TCR was sampled from a man aged 18-30 years in good health. Some clones in this sample may be carry-over from other donors' samples. The specimen sequenced was naive CD8+ T cells from PBMCs.

The CDR3 here is CASSLGRTDTQYF. DNA for the CDR3: TGTGCCAGCAGCTTGGGGCGCACAGATACGCAGTATTTT. The chain carries TRBV5-6 and TRBJ2-3; D gene uncertain. The CDR3 spans 13 residues. From germline, CDR1 is SGHDT and CDR2 YYEEEE. Trimming took off 0 bases at V and 1 base at J, with 3 bases between the two ends.